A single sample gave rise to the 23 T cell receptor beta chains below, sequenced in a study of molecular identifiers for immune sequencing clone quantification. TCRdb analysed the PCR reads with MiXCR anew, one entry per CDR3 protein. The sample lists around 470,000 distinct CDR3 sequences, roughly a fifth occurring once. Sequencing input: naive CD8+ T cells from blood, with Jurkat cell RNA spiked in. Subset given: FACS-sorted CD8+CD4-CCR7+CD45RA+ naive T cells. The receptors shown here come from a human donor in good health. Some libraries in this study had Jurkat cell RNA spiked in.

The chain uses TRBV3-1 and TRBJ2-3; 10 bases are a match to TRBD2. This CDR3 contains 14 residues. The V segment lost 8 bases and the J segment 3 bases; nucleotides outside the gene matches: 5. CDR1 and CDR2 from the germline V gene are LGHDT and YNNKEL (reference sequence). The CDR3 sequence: CASGPSGGTDTQYF. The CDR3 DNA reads TGTGCCAGCGGCCCTAGCGGGGGTACAGATACGCAGTATTTT.

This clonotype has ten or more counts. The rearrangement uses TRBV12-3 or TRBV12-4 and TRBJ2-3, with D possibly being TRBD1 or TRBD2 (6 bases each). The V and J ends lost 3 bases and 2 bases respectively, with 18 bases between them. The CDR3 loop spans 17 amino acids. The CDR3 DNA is TGTGCCAGCAGTTTTAATTCGGGGGCGCGTAACACAGATACGCAGTATTTT. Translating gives CASSFNSGARNTDTQYF.

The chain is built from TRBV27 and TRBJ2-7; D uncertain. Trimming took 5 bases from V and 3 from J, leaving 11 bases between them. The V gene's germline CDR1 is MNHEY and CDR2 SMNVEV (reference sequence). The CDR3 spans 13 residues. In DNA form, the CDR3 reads TGTGCCAGCAGTCCGCAACCCTACTACGAGCAGTACTTC. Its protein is CASSPQPYYEQYF.

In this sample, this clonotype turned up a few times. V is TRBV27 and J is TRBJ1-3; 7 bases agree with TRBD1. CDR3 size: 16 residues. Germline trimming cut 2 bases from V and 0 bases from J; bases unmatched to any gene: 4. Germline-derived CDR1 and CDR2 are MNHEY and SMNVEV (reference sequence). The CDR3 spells CASSLIGGYSGNTIYF. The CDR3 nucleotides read TGTGCCAGCAGTTTAATAGGGGGCTACTCTGGAAACACCATATATTTT.

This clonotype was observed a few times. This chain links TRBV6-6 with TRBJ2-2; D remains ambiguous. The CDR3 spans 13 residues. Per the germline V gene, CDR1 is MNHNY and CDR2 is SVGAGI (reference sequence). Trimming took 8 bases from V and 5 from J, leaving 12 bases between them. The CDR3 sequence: CASPGYRTGELFF. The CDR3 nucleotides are TGTGCCAGCCCCGGCTACCGGACCGGGGAGCTGTTTTTT.

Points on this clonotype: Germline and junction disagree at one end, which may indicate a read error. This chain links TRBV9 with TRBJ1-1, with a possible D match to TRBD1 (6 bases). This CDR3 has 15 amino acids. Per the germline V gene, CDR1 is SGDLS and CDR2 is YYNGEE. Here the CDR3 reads CDSSVDSNMDTEAFF. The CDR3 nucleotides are TGTGACAGCAGCGTGGACAGCAATATGGACACTGAAGCTTTCTTT. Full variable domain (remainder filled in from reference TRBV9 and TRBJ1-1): DSGVTQTPKHLITATGQRVTLRCSPRSGDLSVYWYQQSLDQGLQFLIQYYNGEERAKGNILERFSAQQFPDLHSELNLSSLELGDSALYFCDSSVDSNMDTEAFFGQGTRLTVV.

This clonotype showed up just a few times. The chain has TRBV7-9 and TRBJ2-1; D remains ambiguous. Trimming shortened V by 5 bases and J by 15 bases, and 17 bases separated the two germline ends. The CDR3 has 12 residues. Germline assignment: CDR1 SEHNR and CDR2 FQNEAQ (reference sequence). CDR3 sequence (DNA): TGTGCCAGCAGCCAAGAGGCCCCTGGGCGGTTCTTC. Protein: CASSQEAPGRFF.

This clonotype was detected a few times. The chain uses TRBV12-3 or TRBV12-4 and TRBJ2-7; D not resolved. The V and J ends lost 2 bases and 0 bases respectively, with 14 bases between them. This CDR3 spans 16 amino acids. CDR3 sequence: CASSLTPRSHSYEQYF. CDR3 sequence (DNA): TGTGCCAGCAGTTTAACCCCCCGCAGCCACTCCTACGAGCAGTACTTC.

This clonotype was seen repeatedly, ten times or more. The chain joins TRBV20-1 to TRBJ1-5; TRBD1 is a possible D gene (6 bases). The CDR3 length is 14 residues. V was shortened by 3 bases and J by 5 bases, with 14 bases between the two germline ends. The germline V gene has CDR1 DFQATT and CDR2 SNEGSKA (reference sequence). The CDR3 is CSARNRGAYQPQHF. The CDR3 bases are TGCAGTGCTAGGAATCGGGGGGCTTATCAGCCCCAGCATTTT.

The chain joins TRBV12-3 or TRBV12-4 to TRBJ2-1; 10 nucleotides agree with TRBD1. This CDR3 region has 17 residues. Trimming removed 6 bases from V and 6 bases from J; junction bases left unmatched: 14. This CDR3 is CASRRRSRQGAGNEQFF. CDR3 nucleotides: TGTGCCAGCAGGCGACGGTCTAGACAGGGGGCGGGCAATGAGCAGTTCTTC.

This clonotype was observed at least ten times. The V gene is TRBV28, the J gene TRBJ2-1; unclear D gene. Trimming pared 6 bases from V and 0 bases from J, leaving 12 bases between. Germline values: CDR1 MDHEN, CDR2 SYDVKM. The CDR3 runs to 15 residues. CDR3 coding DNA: TGTGCCAGCAGCACTCGACAAAACTCCTACAATGAGCAGTTCTTC. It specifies CASSTRQNSYNEQFF.

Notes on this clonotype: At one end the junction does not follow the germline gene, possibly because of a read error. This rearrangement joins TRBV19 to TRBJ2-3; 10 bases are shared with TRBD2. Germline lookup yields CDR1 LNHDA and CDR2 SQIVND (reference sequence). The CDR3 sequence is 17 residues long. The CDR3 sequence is CASSKGLAGESTDTRYF. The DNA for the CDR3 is TGTGCCAGTAGTAAGGGGCTAGCGGGAGAGAGCACAGATACGCGGTATTTT.

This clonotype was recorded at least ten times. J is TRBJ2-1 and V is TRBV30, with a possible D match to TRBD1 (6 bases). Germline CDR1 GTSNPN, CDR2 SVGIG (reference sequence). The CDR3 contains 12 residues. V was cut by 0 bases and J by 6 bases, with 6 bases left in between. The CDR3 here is CAWSVTGNEQFF. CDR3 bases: TGTGCCTGGAGTGTGACAGGCAATGAGCAGTTCTTC.

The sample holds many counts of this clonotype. CDR3 DNA sequence: TGTGCCAGCAGTTACAGGGGCTGGGCTGAAGCTTTCTTT. Encoded protein: CASSYRGWAEAFF. This sequence joins TRBV2 and TRBJ1-1; 7 bases are shared with TRBD1. Germline trimming cut 5 bases from V and 6 bases from J; bases unmatched to any gene: 6. CDR1 is SNHLY, CDR2 FYNNEI, per germline. The CDR3 has 13 residues.

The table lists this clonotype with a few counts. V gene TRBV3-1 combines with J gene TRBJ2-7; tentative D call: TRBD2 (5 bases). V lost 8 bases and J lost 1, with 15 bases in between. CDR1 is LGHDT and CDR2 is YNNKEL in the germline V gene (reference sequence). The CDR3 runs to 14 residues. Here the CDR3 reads CASASRESSYEQYF. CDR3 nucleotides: TGTGCCAGCGCCAGTAGGGAGAGTTCCTACGAGCAGTACTTC.

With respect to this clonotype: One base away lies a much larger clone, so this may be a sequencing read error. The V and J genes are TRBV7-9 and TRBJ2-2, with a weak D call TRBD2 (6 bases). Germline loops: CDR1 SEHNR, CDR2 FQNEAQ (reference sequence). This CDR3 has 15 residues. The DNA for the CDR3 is TGTGCCGGCAGCTTAGCGGACGAGGGAACCGGGGAGCTGTTTTTT. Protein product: CAGSLADEGTGELFF.

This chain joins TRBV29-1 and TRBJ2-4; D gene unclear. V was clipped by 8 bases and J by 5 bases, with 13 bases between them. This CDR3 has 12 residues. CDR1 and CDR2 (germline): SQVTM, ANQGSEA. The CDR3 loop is CSCRALENIQYF. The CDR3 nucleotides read TGCAGCTGCCGAGCATTAGAAAACATTCAGTACTTC.

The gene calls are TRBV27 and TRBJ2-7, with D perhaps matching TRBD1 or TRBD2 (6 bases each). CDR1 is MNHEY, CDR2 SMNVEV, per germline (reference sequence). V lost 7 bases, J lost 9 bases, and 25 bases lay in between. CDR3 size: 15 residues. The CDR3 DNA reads TGTGCCAGCAACCGACGAGCAGGGGCAGTGGGAGGGCAGTACTTC. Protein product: CASNRRAGAVGGQYF.

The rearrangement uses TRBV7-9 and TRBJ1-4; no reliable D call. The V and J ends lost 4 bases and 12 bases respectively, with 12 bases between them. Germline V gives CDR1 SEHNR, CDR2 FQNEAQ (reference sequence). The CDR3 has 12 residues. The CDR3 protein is CASSYDGLELFF. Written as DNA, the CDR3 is TGTGCCAGCAGCTACGATGGACTGGAACTGTTTTTT. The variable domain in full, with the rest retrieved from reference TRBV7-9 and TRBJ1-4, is DTGVSQNPRHKITKRGQNVTFRCDPISEHNRLYWYRQTLGQGPEFLTYFQNEAQLEKSRLLSDRFSAERPKGSFSTLEIQRTEQGDSAMYLCASSYDGLELFFGSGTQLSVL.

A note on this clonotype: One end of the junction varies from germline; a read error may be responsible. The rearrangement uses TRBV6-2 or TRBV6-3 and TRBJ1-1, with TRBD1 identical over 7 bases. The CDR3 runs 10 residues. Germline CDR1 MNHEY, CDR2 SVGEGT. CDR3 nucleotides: TGTGCCAGTAGGGGGCCTGAAGCTCTCTTT. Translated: CASRGPEALF.

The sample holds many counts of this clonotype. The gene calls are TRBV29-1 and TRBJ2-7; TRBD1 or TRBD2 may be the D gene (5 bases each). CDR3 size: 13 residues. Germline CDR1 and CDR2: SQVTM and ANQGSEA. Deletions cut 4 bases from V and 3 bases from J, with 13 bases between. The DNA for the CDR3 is TGCAGCGTTGTCGGGGCCCGGAGCTACGAGCAGTACTTC. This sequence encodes CSVVGARSYEQYF.

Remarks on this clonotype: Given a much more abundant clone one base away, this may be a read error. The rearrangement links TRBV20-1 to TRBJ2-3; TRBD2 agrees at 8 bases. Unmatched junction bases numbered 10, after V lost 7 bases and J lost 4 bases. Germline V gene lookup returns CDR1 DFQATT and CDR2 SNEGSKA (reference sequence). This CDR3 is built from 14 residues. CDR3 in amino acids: CSGSPRGGPDTQYF. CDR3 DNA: TGCAGTGGTAGTCCCCGGGGGGGTCCAGATACGCAGTATTTT.

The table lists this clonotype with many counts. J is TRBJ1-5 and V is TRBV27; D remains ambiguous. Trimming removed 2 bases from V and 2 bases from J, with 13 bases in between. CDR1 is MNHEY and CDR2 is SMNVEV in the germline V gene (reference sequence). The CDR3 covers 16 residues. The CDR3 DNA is TGTGCCAGCAGTTTAATTGGTCCGTATGGCAATCAGCCCCAGCATTTT. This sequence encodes CASSLIGPYGNQPQHF.